Listed below are T cell receptor beta chains from one sample, sequenced in a study of blood T cells in healthy people across ages. MiXCR, applied by TCRdb to the 5' RACE reads, yields one record per CDR3 protein. The sample consists of about 1.5 million distinct CDR3 sequences, around 42% of them appearing once. The specimen sequenced was blood. The receptor source for this set is a young woman in good health. CDR3s include the opening cysteine and the closing phenylalanine or tryptophan. Fields, in order: V gene, J gene, D gene, clone size, CDR3 protein, CDR3 DNA. D genes are given only for firm matches. Rows may omit the clone size; those that give it use once, few, many or a size class.

V: TRBV27
J: TRBJ2-7
D: NA
size: few
CDR3: CASSLIVQAGGTYEQYF
DNA: TGTGCCAGCAGCCTTATCGTTCAGGCCGGCGGGACCTACGAGCAGTACTTC

V: TRBV4-1
J: TRBJ1-1
D: NA
size: NA
CDR3: CASSQVPLGGNTEAFF
DNA: TGCGCCAGCAGCCAAGTCCCCCTGGGGGGGAACACTGAAGCTTTCTTT

V: TRBV6-1
J: TRBJ2-5
D: NA
size: NA
CDR3: CASSEGGYRETQYF
DNA: TGTGCCAGCAGTGAGGGGGGTTACCGGGAGACCCAGTACTTC

V: TRBV5-6
J: TRBJ2-7
D: NA
size: NA
CDR3: CASSFREGAYEQYF
DNA: TGTGCCAGCAGCTTTCGGGAGGGGGCTTACGAGCAGTACTTC

V: TRBV29-1
J: TRBJ2-2
D: TRBD2
size: few
CDR3: CSVDSGKGAGELFF
DNA: TGCAGCGTTGATAGCGGGAAGGGGGCCGGGGAGCTGTTTTTT

V: TRBV12-3/TRBV12-4
J: TRBJ2-1
D: NA
size: NA
CDR3: CASRGTGTPSSYNEQFF
DNA: TGTGCCAGCAGGGGAACAGGGACCCCTTCCTCCTACAATGAGCAGTTCTTC

V: TRBV5-1
J: TRBJ1-2
D: TRBD1
size: NA
CDR3: CASSLTGTENCGYTF
DNA: TGCGCCAGCAGCTTGACGGGGACAGAGAACTGTGGCTACACCTTC

V: TRBV3-1
J: TRBJ2-7
D: NA
size: NA
CDR3: CASSQTGGAGGSYNEQYF
DNA: TGTGCCAGCAGCCAAACAGGGGGCGCGGGGGGGTCCTACAATGAGCAGTACTTC

V: TRBV7-9
J: TRBJ2-2
D: NA
size: NA
CDR3: CASSLEQGTGELFF
DNA: TGTGCCAGCAGCTTAGAACAGGGCACCGGGGAGCTGTTTTTT

V: TRBV4-1
J: TRBJ1-6
D: NA
size: NA
CDR3: CASSPQEGGYNSPLHF
DNA: TGCGCCAGCAGCCCCCAGGAAGGCGGCTATAATTCACCCCTCCACTTT

V: TRBV6-1
J: TRBJ2-2
D: NA
size: NA
CDR3: CASFTQQTTGELFF
DNA: TGTGCCAGCTTCACCCAACAGACCACCGGGGAGCTGTTTTTT

V: TRBV3-1
J: TRBJ1-4
D: NA
size: NA
CDR3: CASSQGAANEKLFF
DNA: TGCGCCAGCAGCCAGGGTGCGGCTAATGAAAAACTGTTTTTT

V: TRBV5-1
J: TRBJ2-3
D: TRBD1
size: NA
CDR3: CASSTGQGGDTQYF
DNA: TGCGCCAGCAGCACGGGACAGGGGGGAGATACGCAGTATTTT

V: TRBV10-3
J: TRBJ2-1
D: TRBD2
size: NA
CDR3: CAISGGGGNPNNEQFF
DNA: TGTGCCATCAGTGGTGGCGGGGGAAATCCTAACAATGAGCAGTTCTTC

V: TRBV7-9
J: TRBJ2-7
D: NA
size: NA
CDR3: CASSPVRAYEQYF
DNA: TGTGCCAGCAGCCCCGTTCGGGCCTACGAGCAGTACTTC

V: TRBV7-9
J: TRBJ2-5
D: TRBD2
size: NA
CDR3: CASSLMREQETQYF
DNA: TGTGCCAGCAGCTTAATGCGGGAGCAAGAGACCCAGTACTTC

V: TRBV12-3/TRBV12-4
J: TRBJ2-1
D: NA
size: NA
CDR3: CASSLGGSGGGNEQFF
DNA: TGTGCCAGCAGTTTAGGCGGTAGCGGAGGGGGGAATGAGCAGTTCTTC

V: TRBV7-9
J: TRBJ1-5
D: NA
size: NA
CDR3: CASSHPGAVEHF
DNA: TGTGCCAGCAGCCATCCCGGGGCAGTAGAGCATTTT

V: TRBV12-3/TRBV12-4
J: TRBJ2-1
D: TRBD2
size: NA
CDR3: CASTLIAGGLNEQFF
DNA: TGTGCCAGCACCTTAATAGCGGGGGGTCTTAATGAGCAGTTCTTC

V: TRBV5-1
J: TRBJ2-1
D: NA
size: NA
CDR3: CASSLSGLARYNEQFF
DNA: TGCGCCAGCAGCTTGTCAGGCCTAGCGAGGTACAATGAGCAGTTCTTC

V: TRBV7-3
J: TRBJ2-5
D: NA
size: few
CDR3: CASSSAPKETQYF
DNA: TGTGCCAGCAGCTCCGCTCCCAAAGAGACCCAGTACTTC

V: TRBV25-1
J: TRBJ1-6
D: NA
size: few
CDR3: CASSGGGNSPLHF
DNA: TGTGCCAGCAGTGGAGGGGGAAATTCACCCCTCCACTTT

V: TRBV5-1
J: TRBJ2-3
D: NA
size: NA
CDR3: CASSLSRTLDSDTQYF
DNA: TGCGCCAGCAGCTTGTCCAGGACTCTAGATTCAGATACGCAGTATTTT

V: TRBV10-3
J: TRBJ1-2
D: TRBD1
size: NA
CDR3: CAIRSDRGRSGGYTF
DNA: TGTGCCATCAGGTCGGACAGGGGGCGTAGTGGTGGCTACACCTTC

V: TRBV11-2
J: TRBJ2-2
D: NA
size: NA
CDR3: CASSPALGGSGELFF
DNA: TGTGCCAGCAGCCCGGCACTCGGGGGTTCCGGGGAGCTGTTTTTT

V: TRBV28
J: TRBJ1-1
D: TRBD1
size: NA
CDR3: CASSSAGTGDTEAFF
DNA: TGTGCCAGCAGTTCCGCTGGGACAGGAGACACTGAAGCTTTCTTT

V: TRBV7-3
J: TRBJ2-7
D: NA
size: NA
CDR3: CASSLTPLSPRLHEQYF
DNA: TGTGCCAGCAGCTTAACGCCTCTCTCGCCGCGGCTCCACGAGCAGTACTTC

V: TRBV27
J: TRBJ2-4
D: NA
size: few
CDR3: CASSSSSGYIQYF
DNA: TGTGCCAGCAGTTCCAGTAGCGGATACATTCAGTACTTC

V: TRBV20-1
J: TRBJ2-1
D: NA
size: NA
CDR3: CSASRDFGNEQFF
DNA: TGCAGTGCTAGTAGGGACTTCGGCAATGAGCAGTTCTTC

V: TRBV2
J: TRBJ2-1
D: NA
size: NA
CDR3: CASSGEARPYNEQFF
DNA: TGTGCCAGCAGCGGCGAGGCCCGACCCTACAATGAGCAGTTCTTC

V: TRBV2
J: TRBJ2-5
D: NA
size: NA
CDR3: CASSEVGGISETQYF
DNA: TGTGCCAGCAGTGAGGTGGGGGGAATCTCAGAGACCCAGTACTTC

V: TRBV27
J: TRBJ1-2
D: NA
size: NA
CDR3: CASSPWDANYGYTF
DNA: TGTGCCAGCAGTCCCTGGGACGCTAACTATGGCTACACCTTC

V: TRBV18
J: TRBJ1-1
D: NA
size: few
CDR3: CASSPSRETEAFF
DNA: TGTGCCAGCTCACCATCGCGGGAGACTGAAGCTTTCTTT

V: TRBV10-3
J: TRBJ2-7
D: TRBD2
size: few
CDR3: CAISESTSGNHEQYF
DNA: TGTGCCATCAGTGAGTCTACTAGCGGGAACCACGAGCAGTACTTC

V: TRBV12-3/TRBV12-4
J: TRBJ1-1
D: NA
size: few
CDR3: CASKQGTEAFF
DNA: TGTGCCAGCAAACAGGGTACTGAAGCTTTCTTT

V: TRBV14
J: TRBJ2-2
D: NA
size: NA
CDR3: CASSSAGRAGELFF
DNA: TGTGCCAGCAGTAGCGCCGGGCGAGCCGGGGAGCTGTTTTTT

V: TRBV7-2
J: TRBJ2-7
D: TRBD1
size: NA
CDR3: CASRPGTGGHEQYF
DNA: TGTGCCAGTCGGCCCGGGACAGGGGGCCACGAGCAGTACTTC

V: TRBV28
J: TRBJ2-1
D: TRBD2
size: NA
CDR3: CASLVSGGINEQFF
DNA: TGTGCCAGCCTTGTTAGCGGGGGGATCAATGAGCAGTTCTTC

V: TRBV9
J: TRBJ2-7
D: TRBD2
size: NA
CDR3: CASSVGLADEQYF
DNA: TGTGCCAGCAGCGTGGGACTAGCGGACGAGCAGTACTTC

V: TRBV7-9
J: TRBJ1-4
D: NA
size: few
CDR3: CASSFPFAGEKLFF
DNA: TGTGCCAGCAGCTTTCCATTTGCCGGTGAAAAACTGTTTTTT

V: TRBV28
J: TRBJ2-5
D: TRBD2
size: NA
CDR3: CASSPLAGGLSNEQYF
DNA: TGTGCCAGCAGTCCCCTAGCGGGGGGGCTTAGTAATGAGCAGTACTTC

V: TRBV5-6
J: TRBJ2-1
D: NA
size: NA
CDR3: CASSTGTFNEQFF
DNA: TGTGCCAGCAGCACCGGGACTTTCAATGAGCAGTTCTTC

V: TRBV5-1
J: TRBJ1-1
D: NA
size: NA
CDR3: CASILGGVNTEAFF
DNA: TGCGCCAGCATCTTGGGGGGGGTGAACACTGAAGCTTTCTTT

V: TRBV4-1
J: TRBJ2-7
D: NA
size: NA
CDR3: CASSWIGDSYEQYF
DNA: TGCGCCAGCAGCTGGATAGGGGACTCCTACGAGCAGTACTTC

V: TRBV14
J: TRBJ1-1
D: TRBD1
size: NA
CDR3: CASSQNAGTAPEAFF
DNA: TGTGCCAGCAGCCAAAATGCGGGGACAGCCCCTGAAGCTTTCTTT

V: TRBV20-1
J: TRBJ2-3
D: NA
size: NA
CDR3: CSAPRQNTQYF
DNA: TGCAGTGCTCCCCGACAGAATACGCAGTATTTT

V: TRBV6-2/TRBV6-3
J: TRBJ2-1
D: NA
size: NA
CDR3: CASLGLTLNEQFF
DNA: TGTGCCAGCCTCGGATTGACCCTGAATGAGCAGTTCTTC

V: TRBV5-1
J: TRBJ2-3
D: NA
size: few
CDR3: CASSPDFDPSDTQYF
DNA: TGCGCCAGCAGCCCTGACTTTGATCCCTCAGATACGCAGTATTTT

V: TRBV19
J: TRBJ2-7
D: NA
size: few
CDR3: CASSIGTDYEQYF
DNA: TGTGCCAGTAGTATAGGGACAGACTACGAGCAGTACTTC